In this sample, the clone carrying this T cell receptor (beta chain) turned up a few times. The antigen remains undetermined. A much bigger clone sits one base away, suggesting this may be a read error. Assay used: immunoSEQ multiplex PCR; TCRdb lists only in-frame clones, some missing. This repertoire shows more than 850,000 clones, approximately 80% found once; its top ten account for 0.5% to 0.6%. The sample originates from a study of shared clonotypes between healthy human individuals. Whole-study context: The plates for each donor numbered three CD4 naive, three CD4 memory, two CD8 naive and one CD8 memory. The study's findings and limits: Clonotype sharing among donors likely depends on sequencing depth. When compared with the clonotypes that were shared by all four sorted-subset donors, the non-shared clonotypes turned out to have lower generation probabilities. Memory subsets generally showed smaller estimated richness than naive subsets did.

This CDR3 region has 12 residues. The V end was cut by 0 bases, the J end by 5 bases, with 3 bases between. Germline CDR1 reads SGHNT; CDR2 reads YYREEE (reference sequence). The chain recombines TRBV5-4 with TRBJ1-5; the D is unclear. The clonotype was recovered from a man aged 18 to 30 in good health. Some clones in this sample may be carry-over from other donors' samples. Sequencing input: memory CD4+ T cells from PBMCs. The subset here: CD45RA-negative fraction. CDR3 residues: CASSLDDQPQHF. In nucleotides, the CDR3 is TGTGCCAGCAGCTTGGATGATCAGCCCCAGCATTTT.